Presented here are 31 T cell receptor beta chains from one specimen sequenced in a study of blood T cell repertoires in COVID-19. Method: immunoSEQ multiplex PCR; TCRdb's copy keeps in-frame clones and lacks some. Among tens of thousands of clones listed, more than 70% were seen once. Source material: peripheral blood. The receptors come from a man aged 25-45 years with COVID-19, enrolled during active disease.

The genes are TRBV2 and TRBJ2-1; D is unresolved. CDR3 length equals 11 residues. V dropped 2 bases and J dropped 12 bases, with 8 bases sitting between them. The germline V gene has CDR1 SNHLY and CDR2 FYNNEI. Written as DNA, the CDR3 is TGTGCCAGCAGTGAATTACTCCCGCAGTTCTTC. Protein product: CASSELLPQFF.

CDR3 residues: CASGSTGSGNTIYF. CDR3 in DNA: TGTGCTAGTGGTTCGACAGGCTCTGGAAACACCATATATTTT. The V gene is TRBV12-5, the J gene TRBJ1-3; D might be TRBD1 (6 bases). V was pared by 4 bases and J by 0 bases, with 7 bases between. Germline CDR1 LGHNT, CDR2 FRNRAP. CDR3 length: 14 amino acids.

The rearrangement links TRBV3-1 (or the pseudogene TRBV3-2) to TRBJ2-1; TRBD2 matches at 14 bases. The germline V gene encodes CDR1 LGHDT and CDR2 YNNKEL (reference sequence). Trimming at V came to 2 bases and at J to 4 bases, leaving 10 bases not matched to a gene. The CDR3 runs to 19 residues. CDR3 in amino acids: CASSQLGLAGDMNYNEQFF. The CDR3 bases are TGTGCCAGCAGCCAATTGGGACTAGCGGGAGACATGAATTACAATGAGCAGTTCTTC.

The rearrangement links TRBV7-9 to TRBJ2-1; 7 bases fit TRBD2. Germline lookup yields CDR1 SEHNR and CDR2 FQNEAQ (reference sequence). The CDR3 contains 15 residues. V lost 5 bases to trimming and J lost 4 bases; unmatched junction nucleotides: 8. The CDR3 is CASSPGTTPYNEQFF. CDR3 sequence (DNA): TGTGCCAGCAGCCCCGGGACTACCCCGTACAATGAGCAGTTCTTC.

CDR3 bases: TGTGCCAGTAGCCAATACAGTGGGGCCCTAAACGAGCAGTACTTC. It encodes CASSQYSGALNEQYF. This chain joins TRBV19 and TRBJ2-7; maybe TRBD1 (5 bases). Germline V gene sequence: CDR1 LNHDA, CDR2 SQIVND (reference sequence). The V end lost 6 bases, the J end lost 5 bases, and 20 bases lay between the germline ends. The CDR3 runs 15 residues.

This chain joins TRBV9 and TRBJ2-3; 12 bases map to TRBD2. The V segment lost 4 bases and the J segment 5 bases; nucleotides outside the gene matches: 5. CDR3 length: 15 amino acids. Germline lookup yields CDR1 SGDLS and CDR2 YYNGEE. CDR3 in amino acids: CASSLRLAGVDTQYF. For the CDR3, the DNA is TGTGCCAGCAGCTTAAGACTAGCGGGAGTAGATACGCAGTATTTT.

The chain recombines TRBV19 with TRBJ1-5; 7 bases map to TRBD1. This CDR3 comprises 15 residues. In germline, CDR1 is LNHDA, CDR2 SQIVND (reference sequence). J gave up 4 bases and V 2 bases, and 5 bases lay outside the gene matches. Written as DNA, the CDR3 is TGTGCCAGTAGTATACAGGGGACAGATAATCAGCCCCAGCATTTT. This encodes CASSIQGTDNQPQHF.

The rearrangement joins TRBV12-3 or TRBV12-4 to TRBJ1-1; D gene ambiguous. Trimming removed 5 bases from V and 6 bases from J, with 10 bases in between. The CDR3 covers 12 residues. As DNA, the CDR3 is TGTGCCAGCAGTCTCGGAGGGCCTGAAGCTTTCTTT. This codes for CASSLGGPEAFF.

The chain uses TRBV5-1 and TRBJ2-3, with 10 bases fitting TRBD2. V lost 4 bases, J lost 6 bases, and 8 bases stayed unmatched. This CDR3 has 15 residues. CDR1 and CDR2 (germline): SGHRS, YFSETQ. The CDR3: CASSKSGRASDTQYF. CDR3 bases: TGCGCCAGCAGCAAGAGCGGGAGGGCATCCGATACGCAGTATTTT.

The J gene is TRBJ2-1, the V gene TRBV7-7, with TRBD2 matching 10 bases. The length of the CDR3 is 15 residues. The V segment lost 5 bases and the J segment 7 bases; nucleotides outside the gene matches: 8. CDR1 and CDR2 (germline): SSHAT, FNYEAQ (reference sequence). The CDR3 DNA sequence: TGTGCCAGCAGCCCTCCGGGACTAGCGACAAATGAGCAGTTCTTC. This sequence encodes CASSPPGLATNEQFF.

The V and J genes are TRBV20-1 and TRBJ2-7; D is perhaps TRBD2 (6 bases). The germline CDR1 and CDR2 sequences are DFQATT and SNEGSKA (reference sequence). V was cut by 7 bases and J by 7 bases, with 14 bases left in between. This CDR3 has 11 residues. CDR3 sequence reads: CSVLAVGEQYF. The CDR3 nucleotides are TGCAGTGTGTTAGCGGTGGGAGAGCAGTACTTC.

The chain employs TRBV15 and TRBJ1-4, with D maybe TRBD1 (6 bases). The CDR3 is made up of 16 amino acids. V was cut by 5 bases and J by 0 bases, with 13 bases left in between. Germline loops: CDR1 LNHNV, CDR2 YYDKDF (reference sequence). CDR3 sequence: CATSGGRGATNEKLFF. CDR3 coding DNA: TGTGCCACCAGCGGGGGGAGGGGGGCAACTAATGAAAAACTGTTTTTT.

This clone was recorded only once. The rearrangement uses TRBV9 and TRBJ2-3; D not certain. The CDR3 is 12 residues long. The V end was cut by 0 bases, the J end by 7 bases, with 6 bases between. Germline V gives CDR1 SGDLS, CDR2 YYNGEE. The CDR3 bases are TGTGCCAGCAGCGTAGATTACAATACGCAGTATTTT. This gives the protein CASSVDYNTQYF. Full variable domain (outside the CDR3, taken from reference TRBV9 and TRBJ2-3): DSGVTQTPKHLITATGQRVTLRCSPRSGDLSVYWYQQSLDQGLQFLIQYYNGEERAKGNILERFSAQQFPDLHSELNLSSLELGDSALYFCASSVDYNTQYFGPGTRLTVL.

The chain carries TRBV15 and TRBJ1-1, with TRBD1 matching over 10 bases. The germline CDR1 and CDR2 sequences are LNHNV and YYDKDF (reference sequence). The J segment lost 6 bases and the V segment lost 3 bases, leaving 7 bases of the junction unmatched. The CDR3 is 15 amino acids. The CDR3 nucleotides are TGTGCCACCAGCAGCATGACAGGGGGCGTTTCTGAAGCTTTCTTT. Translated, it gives CATSSMTGGVSEAFF.

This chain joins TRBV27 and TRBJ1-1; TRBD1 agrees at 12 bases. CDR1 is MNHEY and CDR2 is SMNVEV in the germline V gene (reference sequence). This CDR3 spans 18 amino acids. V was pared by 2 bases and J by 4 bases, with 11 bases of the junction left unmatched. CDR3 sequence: CASSLAGTGGEVGTEAFF. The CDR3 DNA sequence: TGTGCCAGCAGTTTAGCCGGGACAGGGGGCGAGGTGGGCACTGAAGCTTTCTTT.

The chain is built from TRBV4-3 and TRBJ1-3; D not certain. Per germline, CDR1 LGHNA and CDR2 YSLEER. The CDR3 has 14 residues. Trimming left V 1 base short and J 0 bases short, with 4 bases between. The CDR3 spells CASSQGHSGNTIYF. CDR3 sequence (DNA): TGCGCCAGCAGCCAAGGACACTCTGGAAACACCATATATTTT.

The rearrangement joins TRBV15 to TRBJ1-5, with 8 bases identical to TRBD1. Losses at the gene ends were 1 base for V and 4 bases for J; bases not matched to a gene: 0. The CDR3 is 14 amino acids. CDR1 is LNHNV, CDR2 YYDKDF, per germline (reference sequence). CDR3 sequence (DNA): TGTGCCACCAGCAGAGGGACAGGGAATCAGCCCCAGCATTTT. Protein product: CATSRGTGNQPQHF.

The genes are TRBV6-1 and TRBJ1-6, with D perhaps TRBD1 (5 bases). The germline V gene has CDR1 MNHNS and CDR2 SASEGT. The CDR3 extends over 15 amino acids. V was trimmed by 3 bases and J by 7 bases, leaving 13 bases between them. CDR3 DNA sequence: TGTGCCAGCAGTGAGGCCCAGGGCTGGAATTCACCCCTCCACTTT. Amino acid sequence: CASSEAQGWNSPLHF.

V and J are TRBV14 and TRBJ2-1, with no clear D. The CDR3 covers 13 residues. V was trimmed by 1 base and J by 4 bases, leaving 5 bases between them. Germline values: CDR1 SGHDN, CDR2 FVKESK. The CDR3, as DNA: TGTGCCAGCAGCCAAGCTTCGTACAATGAGCAGTTCTTC. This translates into CASSQASYNEQFF.

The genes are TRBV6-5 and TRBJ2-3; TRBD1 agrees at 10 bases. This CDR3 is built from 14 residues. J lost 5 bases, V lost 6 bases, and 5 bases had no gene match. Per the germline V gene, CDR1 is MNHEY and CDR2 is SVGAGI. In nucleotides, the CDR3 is TGTGCCAGCAGCTGGGACAGGGGTGGAGATACGCAGTATTTT. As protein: CASSWDRGGDTQYF.

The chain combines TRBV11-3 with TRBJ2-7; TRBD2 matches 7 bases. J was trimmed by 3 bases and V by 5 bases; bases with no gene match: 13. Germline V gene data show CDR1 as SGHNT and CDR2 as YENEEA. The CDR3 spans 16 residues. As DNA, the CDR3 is TGTGCCAGCAGCCGCCCGATTGTCGGGGGGAACTACGAGCAGTACTTC. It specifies CASSRPIVGGNYEQYF.

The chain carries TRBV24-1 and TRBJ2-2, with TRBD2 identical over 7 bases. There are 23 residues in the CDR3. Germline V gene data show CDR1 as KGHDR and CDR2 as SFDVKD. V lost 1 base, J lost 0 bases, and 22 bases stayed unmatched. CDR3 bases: TGTGCCACCAGTGATTTTCTACGATCCCCCGGGACTAACGGGTTCGCGAACACCGGGGAGCTGTTTTTT. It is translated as CATSDFLRSPGTNGFANTGELFF.

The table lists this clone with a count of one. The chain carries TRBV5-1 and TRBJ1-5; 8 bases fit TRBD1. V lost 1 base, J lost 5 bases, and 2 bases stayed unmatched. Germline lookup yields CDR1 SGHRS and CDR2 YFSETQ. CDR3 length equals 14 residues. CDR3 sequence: CASSLTGGDQPQHF. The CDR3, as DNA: TGCGCCAGCAGCTTGACAGGGGGGGATCAGCCCCAGCATTTT.

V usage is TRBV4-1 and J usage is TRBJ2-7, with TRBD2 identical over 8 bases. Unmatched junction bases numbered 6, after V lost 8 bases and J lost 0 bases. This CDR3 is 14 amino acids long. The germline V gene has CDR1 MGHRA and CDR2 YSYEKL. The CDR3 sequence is CASRGGLDSYEQYF. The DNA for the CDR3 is TGCGCCAGCCGAGGGGGACTAGACTCCTACGAGCAGTACTTC.

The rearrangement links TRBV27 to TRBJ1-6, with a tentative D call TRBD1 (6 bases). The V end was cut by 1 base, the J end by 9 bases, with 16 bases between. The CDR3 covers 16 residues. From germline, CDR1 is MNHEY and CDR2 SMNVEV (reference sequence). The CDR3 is CASSLLRGAVSSPLHF. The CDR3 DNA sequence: TGTGCCAGCAGTTTATTACGGGGGGCGGTTAGTTCACCCCTCCACTTT.

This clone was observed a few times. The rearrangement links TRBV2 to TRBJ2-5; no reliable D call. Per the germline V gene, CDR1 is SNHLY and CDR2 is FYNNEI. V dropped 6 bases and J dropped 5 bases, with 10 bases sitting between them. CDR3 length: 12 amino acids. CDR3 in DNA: TGTGCCAGCAGCGAGCTCGGGGAGACCCAGTACTTC. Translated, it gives CASSELGETQYF.

DNA of the CDR3: TGTGCCAGCAGGAAAGGGGGCTTGAGCAATCAGCCCCAGCATTTT. Protein product: CASRKGGLSNQPQHF. The gene calls are TRBV6-5 and TRBJ1-5; 7 nucleotides match TRBD1. Germline trimming cut 6 bases from V and 1 base from J; bases unmatched to any gene: 6. The CDR3 runs to 15 residues. Germline values: CDR1 MNHEY, CDR2 SVGAGI.

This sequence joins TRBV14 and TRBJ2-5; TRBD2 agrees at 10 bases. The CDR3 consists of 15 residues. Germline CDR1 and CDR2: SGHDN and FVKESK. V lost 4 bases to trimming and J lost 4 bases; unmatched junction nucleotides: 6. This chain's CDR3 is CASSRASGGGETQYF. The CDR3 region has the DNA TGTGCCAGCAGCCGGGCTAGCGGGGGCGGAGAGACCCAGTACTTC.

CDR3 loop: CASSNRAYNEQFF. The DNA for the CDR3 is TGTGCCAGCAGTAACAGGGCGTACAATGAGCAGTTCTTC. This sequence joins TRBV6-2 or TRBV6-3 and TRBJ2-1, with D possibly matching TRBD1 (6 bases). CDR3 length: 13 amino acids. Germline V lookup: CDR1 MNHEY, CDR2 SVGEGT. V was trimmed by 5 bases and J by 4 bases, leaving 9 bases between them.

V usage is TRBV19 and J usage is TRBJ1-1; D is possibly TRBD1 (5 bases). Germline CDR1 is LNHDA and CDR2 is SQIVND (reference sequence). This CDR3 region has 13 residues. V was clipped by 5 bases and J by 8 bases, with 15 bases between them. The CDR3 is CASSRNRMGEAFF. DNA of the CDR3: TGTGCCAGTAGTCGGAACAGGATGGGAGAAGCTTTCTTT.

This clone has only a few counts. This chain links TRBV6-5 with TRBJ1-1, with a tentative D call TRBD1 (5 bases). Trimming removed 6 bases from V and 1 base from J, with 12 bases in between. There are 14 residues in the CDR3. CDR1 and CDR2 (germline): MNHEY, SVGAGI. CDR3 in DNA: TGTGCCAGCAGATGGCAGGGAGGGAACACTGAAGCTTTCTTT. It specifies CASRWQGGNTEAFF.